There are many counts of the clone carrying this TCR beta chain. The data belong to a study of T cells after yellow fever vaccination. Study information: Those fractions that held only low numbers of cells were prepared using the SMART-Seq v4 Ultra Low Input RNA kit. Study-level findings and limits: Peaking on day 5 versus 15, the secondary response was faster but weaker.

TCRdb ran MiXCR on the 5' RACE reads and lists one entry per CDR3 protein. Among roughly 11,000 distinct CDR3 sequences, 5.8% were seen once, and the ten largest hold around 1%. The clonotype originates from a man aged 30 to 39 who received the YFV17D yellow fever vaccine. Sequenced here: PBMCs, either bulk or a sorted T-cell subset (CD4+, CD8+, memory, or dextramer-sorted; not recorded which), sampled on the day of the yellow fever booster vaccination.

The CDR3 reads CSALDLPGEKLFF. The CDR3 nucleotides read TGCAGTGCCTTGGACCTCCCCGGCGAAAAACTGTTTTTT. The chain recombines TRBV20-1 with TRBJ1-4; D is uncertain. The V end was cut by 6 bases, the J end by 8 bases, with 16 bases between. This CDR3 spans 13 amino acids. Germline V gene data show CDR1 as DFQATT and CDR2 as SNEGSKA (reference sequence).